Here is one TCR beta chain with its context. The antigen is unknown. The V and J ends lost 2 bases and 11 bases respectively, with 24 bases between them. Germline V gene lookup returns CDR1 MDHEN and CDR2 SYDVKM. The CDR3 is 16 residues long. The data are from a study of T cell repertoires in cytomegalovirus infection. Study-wide results and limits: In two of eight donors, the top clonotype was HLA-C-restricted CMV-specific.

TCRdb passed the reads through MiXCR, listing each CDR3 protein once. The table shows some 590,000 distinct CDR3 sequences, with 40% occurring only once. The chain is built from TRBV28 and TRBJ1-1, with TRBD1 as a possible D gene (5 bases). The sequence came from a human donor in good health (CMV status not recorded). Some clones in this sample may be carry-over from other donors' samples. The sequences come from cultured PBMCs, collected from culture after CMV antigen stimulation. The CDR3 sequence is CASSLPPHQIRAGAFF. Here the CDR3 DNA reads TGTGCCAGCAGTTTACCCCCTCACCAGATCAGGGCGGGGGCTTTCTTT.